A single sample is the source of the 20 T cell receptor beta chains below, sequenced in a study of CD8+ T cells in alopecia areata. Extracted RNA was reverse transcribed into cDNA, the sequencing template. TCRdb's copy holds only in-frame clones and misses some; the assay was immunoSEQ multiplex PCR. Seen here are about 150,000 clones, 40% to 65% observed once, and the top ten hold just under 20%. Sequenced here: CD8+ T cells sorted from blood, sampled at week 0. These receptors were taken from a human donor with alopecia areata.

This chain joins TRBV6-5 and TRBJ2-5; D call uncertain. V was pared by 0 bases and J by 1 base, with 9 bases between. CDR3 length equals 15 residues. The germline V gene encodes CDR1 MNHEY and CDR2 SVGAGI. CDR3: CASSYSGTLQETQYF. The CDR3 DNA sequence: TGTGCCAGCAGTTACTCGGGAACCCTCCAAGAGACCCAGTACTTC.

The V gene is TRBV19, the J gene TRBJ2-1, with 10 bases lining up with TRBD1. The ends lost 4 bases at V and 4 bases at J; junction bases unmatched: 4. The length of the CDR3 is 15 residues. The germline CDR1 and CDR2 sequences are LNHDA and SQIVND (reference sequence). The CDR3 nucleotides read TGTGCCAGTAGTAGGACAGGGGGTTCTTACAATGAGCAGTTCTTC. Amino acids: CASSRTGGSYNEQFF.

The J gene is TRBJ2-5, the V gene TRBV11-2; D is ambiguous. The CDR3 spans 16 residues. Trimming left V 3 bases short and J 4 bases short, with 18 bases between. Germline-derived CDR1 and CDR2 are SGHAT and FQNNGV. Here the CDR3 DNA reads TGTGCCAGCAGCTTGTTACACCGACCCATAGTAGAGACCCAGTACTTC. Translation gives CASSLLHRPIVETQYF.

The chain uses TRBV6-5 and TRBJ1-6, with D unclear. The V end lost 0 bases, the J end lost 11 bases, and 17 bases lay between the germline ends. The CDR3 runs 16 residues. The germline CDR1 and CDR2 sequences are MNHEY and SVGAGI. Here the CDR3 reads CASSYSISELLAPLHF. The CDR3 DNA follows: TGTGCCAGCAGTTACTCGATATCGGAACTGCTTGCACCCCTCCACTTT.

V and J are TRBV5-4 and TRBJ2-2, with TRBD2 identical over 7 bases. There are 14 residues in the CDR3. J was trimmed by 7 bases and V by 2 bases; bases with no gene match: 5. Germline-derived CDR1 and CDR2 are SGHNT and YYREEE (reference sequence). Here the CDR3 DNA reads TGTGCCAGCAGCTTAAGCGGGGCCGGCGGGGAGCTGTTTTTT. The encoded protein is CASSLSGAGGELFF.

V is TRBV29-1 and J is TRBJ2-7; D tentatively reads TRBD1 or TRBD2 (5 bases each). Germline assignment: CDR1 SQVTM and CDR2 ANQGSEA. Trimming removed 4 bases at V and 3 bases at J, with 16 bases between. CDR3 size: 14 residues. The CDR3 sequence: CSVGFPGRSYEQYF. CDR3 coding DNA: TGCAGCGTTGGGTTCCCGGGACGGAGCTACGAGCAGTACTTC.

The V call is TRBV30, the J call TRBJ1-6; a weak D match, TRBD1 (6 bases). The germline V gene encodes CDR1 GTSNPN and CDR2 SVGIG (reference sequence). V was shortened by 6 bases and J by 10 bases, with 19 bases between the two germline ends. CDR3 length equals 14 residues. The CDR3 nucleotides read TGTGCCTGCCAGCAGGGGTCCGGGAACTCACCCCTCCACTTT. Translation: CACQQGSGNSPLHF.

The chain combines TRBV2 with TRBJ2-5, with TRBD1 matching over 9 bases. The CDR3 loop spans 13 amino acids. V lost 5 bases, J lost 3 bases, and 1 base stayed unmatched. Germline V lookup: CDR1 SNHLY, CDR2 FYNNEI. The CDR3 spells CASSRTGEETQYF. CDR3 nucleotides: TGTGCCAGCAGTCGGACAGGGGAAGAGACCCAGTACTTC. The whole variable domain, filled in from reference TRBV2 and TRBJ2-5, reads EPEVTQTPSHQVTQMGQEVILRCVPISNHLYFYWYRQILGQKVEFLVSFYNNEISEKSEIFDDQFSVERPDGSNFTLKIRSTKLEDSAMYFCASSRTGEETQYFGPGTRLLVL.

The rearrangement links TRBV29-1 to TRBJ2-2; D gene uncertain. Germline V gene data show CDR1 as SQVTM and CDR2 as ANQGSEA. V lost 4 bases to trimming and J lost 3 bases, with 6 bases between them. The CDR3 runs to 12 residues. CDR3 coding DNA: TGCAGCGTTGGCTGGGACACCGGGGAGCTGTTTTTT. It codes for CSVGWDTGELFF.

This clone came up a few times. CDR3 coding DNA: TGCGCCAGCAGCCAAGAAGGGACTAGCGGGGGCACAGATACGCAGTATTTT. Translated: CASSQEGTSGGTDTQYF. The chain recombines TRBV4-3 with TRBJ2-3; 13 bases are a match to TRBD2. The J segment lost 1 base and the V segment lost 0 bases, leaving 1 base of the junction unmatched. The CDR3 extends over 17 amino acids. Looked up from germline, CDR1 is LGHNA and CDR2 is YSLEER.

The genes are TRBV14 and TRBJ2-7; the match to TRBD1 covers 8 bases. The CDR3 is 16 amino acids. V trimming: 4 bases; J trimming: 6 bases; junction bases outside the gene matches: 14. CDR1 and CDR2 (germline): SGHDN, FVKESK. The CDR3: CASSRYSTGTGSEQYF. The CDR3 DNA reads as TGTGCCAGCAGCCGATACTCTACCGGGACAGGCAGCGAGCAGTACTTC. The full variable domain, with the rest looked up from reference TRBV14 and TRBJ2-7, is EAGVTQFPSHSVIEKGQTVTLRCDPISGHDNLYWYRRVMGKEIKFLLHFVKESKQDESGMPNNRFLAERTGGTYSTLKVQPAELEDSGVYFCASSRYSTGTGSEQYFGPGTRLTVT.

In this sample, this clone turned up a few times. The chain links TRBV29-1 to TRBJ2-1; 9 nucleotides align to TRBD1. This CDR3 is 14 amino acids long. The germline gives CDR1 SQVTM, CDR2 ANQGSEA. J lost 1 base, V lost 7 bases, and 5 bases had no gene match. The CDR3 loop reads CSGYDRGSYNEQFF. The CDR3 coding sequence is TGCAGCGGCTACGACAGGGGGTCCTACAATGAGCAGTTCTTC.

V usage is TRBV7-2 and J usage is TRBJ2-5; 7 nucleotides agree with TRBD1. Per germline, CDR1 SGHTA and CDR2 FQGNSA. Trimming removed 4 bases from V and 1 base from J; junction bases left unmatched: 6. The CDR3 spans 15 residues. CDR3 in DNA: TGTGCCAGCAGCTCCCGGGACAGCCCCCAAGAGACCCAGTACTTC. It specifies CASSSRDSPQETQYF.

The chain joins TRBV7-8 to TRBJ2-7, with TRBD2 matching 10 bases. Germline V gene sequence: CDR1 SGHVS, CDR2 FQNEAQ. The junction had 10 bases not matched to a gene; V was cut back by 5 bases and J by 3 bases. The length of the CDR3 is 16 residues. This CDR3 is CASSGTLQRGGYEQYF. The DNA of the CDR3 is TGTGCCAGCAGCGGTACTCTTCAGCGGGGGGGCTACGAGCAGTACTTC.

The genes are TRBV9 and TRBJ2-3, with 9 bases identical to TRBD2. The CDR3 contains 14 residues. Germline assignment: CDR1 SGDLS and CDR2 YYNGEE. Trimming at V came to 3 bases and at J to 6 bases, leaving 5 bases not matched to a gene. DNA of the CDR3: TGTGCCAGCAGCGGTAGTCTAGCGGGGGATACGCAGTATTTT. Protein: CASSGSLAGDTQYF.

The chain employs TRBV13 and TRBJ2-5; 9 bases align to TRBD2. The CDR3 loop spans 16 amino acids. The J segment lost 2 bases and the V segment lost 6 bases, leaving 10 bases of the junction unmatched. CDR1 PRHDT and CDR2 FYEKMQ come from the germline V gene (reference sequence). The CDR3 DNA sequence: TGTGCCAGCAGTCAAAATAGCGGGGGAACTCAAGAGACCCAGTACTTC. Protein product: CASSQNSGGTQETQYF.

The V gene is TRBV19, the J gene TRBJ2-1, with 8 positions matching TRBD1. This CDR3 region has 15 residues. Germline lookup yields CDR1 LNHDA and CDR2 SQIVND (reference sequence). V shed 7 bases, J shed 8 bases, and the junction held 13 bases outside the gene matches. The CDR3 nucleotides read TGTGCCAGTACCGACCCCAGACAGGGGACGCATGAGCAGTTCTTC. Translating gives CASTDPRQGTHEQFF. Looking up the rest from reference TRBV19 and TRBJ2-1 gives the full variable domain: DGGITQSPKYLFRKEGQNVTLSCEQNLNHDAMYWYRQDPGQGLRLIYYSQIVNDFQKGDIAEGYSVSREKKESFPLTVTSAQKNPTAFYLCASTDPRQGTHEQFFGPGTRLTVL.

V gene TRBV29-1 combines with J gene TRBJ1-2; D might be TRBD1 (6 bases). The length of the CDR3 is 12 residues. V gave up 7 bases and J gave up 8 bases, with 17 bases separating them. Germline assignment: CDR1 SQVTM and CDR2 ANQGSEA. The CDR3 bases are TGCAGCGCTACGCTCGGGACAAGAGGCTACACCTTC. It encodes CSATLGTRGYTF.

This clone was seen a few times. The rearrangement links TRBV7-9 to TRBJ2-7, with TRBD1 matching 10 bases. V gave up 4 bases and J gave up 4 bases; unmatched junction bases: 4. CDR1 and CDR2 from the germline V gene are SEHNR and FQNEAQ (reference sequence). This CDR3 has 14 amino acids. CDR3 amino acids: CASSSGTGAYEQYF. The CDR3 DNA reads TGTGCCAGCAGCTCCGGGACAGGGGCATACGAGCAGTACTTC.

The chain carries TRBV15 and TRBJ2-5; the D is unclear. In germline, CDR1 is LNHNV, CDR2 YYDKDF (reference sequence). V lost 4 bases and J lost 0, with 9 bases in between. The CDR3 has 14 residues. CDR3 nucleotide sequence: TGTGCCACCAGCATGGGCAGGAACCAAGAGACCCAGTACTTC. This gives the protein CATSMGRNQETQYF.